Listed here is a single T cell receptor (beta chain). The CDR3 consists of 16 residues. Trimming removed 3 bases from V and 2 bases from J; junction bases left unmatched: 8. Germline V gene lookup returns CDR1 SGHNT and CDR2 YYREEE (reference sequence). This specimen belongs to a study of blood T cell repertoires in COVID-19. The data were produced by immunoSEQ multiplex PCR, yet TCRdb's version contains in-frame clones alone and is incomplete. This table holds around 300,000 clones, about 89% found once. This chain uses TRBV5-4 with TRBJ2-1; TRBD2 agrees at 7 bases. Sequencing was performed on peripheral blood. This receptor was taken from a woman in her twenties or thirties with COVID-19, enrolled during active disease. The chain's CDR3 is CASSSRVRETYNEQFF. CDR3 nucleotide sequence: TGTGCCAGCAGCTCCCGGGTGCGGGAGACCTACAATGAGCAGTTCTTC.